This T cell receptor beta chain was sequenced in a study of Graves' ophthalmopathy and Graves' hyperthyroidism. Findings of the study overall: Detected in blood as well were most expanded thyroid clonotypes with frequency above 0.001.

TCR beta CDR3 amplification used RNA transcripts. In the first round, RT-PCR was carried out with HTBI primers, and a multiplex PCR formed the second round. TCRdb re-analysed the multiplex PCR reads in MiXCR, keeping a single row per CDR3 protein. The repertoire holds 350,000 to 400,000 distinct CDR3 sequences, with approximately 15% as singletons. This clonotype was found a few times. The antigen is not known. Losses at the gene ends were 2 bases for V and 7 bases for J; bases not matched to a gene: 9. The CDR3 is made up of 15 amino acids. Germline CDR1 and CDR2: KGHSH and LQKENI. No ophthalmopathy within 18 months of follow-up signified stable hyperthyroidism. Certain patients, namely those with other autoimmune diseases, uncontrolled infections, pregnancy or lactation, were excluded. As the starting material, 9.5 to 10 ml of fresh peripheral blood yielded the PBMCs.

The sample was peripheral blood. The chain combines TRBV18 with TRBJ2-7; 9 bases are shared with TRBD1. This clonotype was sampled from a woman aged 18-30 years with stable Graves' hyperthyroidism. CDR3 loop: CASSPTGQGFWEQYF. DNA for the CDR3: TGTGCCAGCTCACCAACGGGACAGGGCTTTTGGGAGCAGTACTTC.